Listed below are T cell receptor beta chains from one sample, sequenced in a study of cytomegalovirus exposure and HLA in healthy donors. Assay used: immunoSEQ multiplex PCR; TCRdb lists only in-frame clones, some missing. Of tens of thousands of clones detected, roughly 78% appear once; the ten largest clones hold 9.7%. The sample taken for sequencing was PBMCs. These receptors all come from a middle-aged man in good health and CMV-seronegative. The conserved cysteine and the conserved F or W are not part of the CDR3 here. A D gene is named only where the DNA matches it firmly.

v_call: TRBV6-6; d_call: .; j_call: TRBJ1-5; cdr3_aa: ASTPGRGGNQPQH
v_call: TRBV7-9; d_call: TRBD2; j_call: .; cdr3_aa: ASSRTSGTYEQY
v_call: TRBV28; d_call: TRBD2; j_call: TRBJ2-5; cdr3_aa: ASTPKLAVQETQY
v_call: TRBV7-9; d_call: .; j_call: TRBJ1-3; cdr3_aa: ASSLGQLGNTIY
v_call: TRBV7-9; d_call: TRBD2; j_call: TRBJ2-1; cdr3_aa: ASSLLADNEQF
v_call: TRBV11-3; d_call: .; j_call: .; cdr3_aa: ASSSGPGPHYEQY
v_call: TRBV4-1; d_call: .; j_call: TRBJ1-5; cdr3_aa: ASTVRITANQPQH
v_call: TRBV25-1; d_call: .; j_call: TRBJ2-7; cdr3_aa: ASRGGLYEQY
v_call: TRBV28; d_call: TRBD2; j_call: TRBJ2-5; cdr3_aa: ASSLSSGERKTQY
v_call: TRBV11-3; d_call: TRBD1; j_call: TRBJ2-1; cdr3_aa: ASSSRTGNEQF
v_call: TRBV11-2; d_call: TRBD2; j_call: TRBJ2-1; cdr3_aa: ASRRTSGRFNEQF